This is a list of T cell receptor beta chains from one sample in a study of identical twins. Each CDR3 protein is one row after TCRdb ran MiXCR on the 5' RACE reads. The sample holds 450,000 or so distinct CDR3 sequences; approximately 24% are singletons and the top ten take about 2.7%. In addition, the sample was reused for a study of T cells expressing NK-cell markers.

Sequencing was done on a sample of CD4+ T cells sorted from blood. These receptors were obtained from a woman aged 18-29 years in good health. Both conserved end residues are part of each CDR3. The D gene is left open where the match is weak. Expanded clones get a size class; other rows say once, few or many, or leave the size out.

size: few
D: TRBD1
J: TRBJ1-5
V: TRBV12-3/TRBV12-4
CDR3: CASSLTGGNNQPQHF
DNA: TGTGCCAGCAGTTTGACAGGGGGAAACAATCAGCCCCAGCATTTT

size: NA
D: NA
J: TRBJ2-5
V: TRBV20-1
CDR3: CSARDDGETQYF
DNA: TGCAGTGCTAGAGATGATGGGGAGACCCAGTACTTC

size: few
D: TRBD1
J: TRBJ2-7
V: TRBV5-5
CDR3: CASSLEGTGYYEQYF
DNA: TGTGCCAGCAGCTTGGAGGGGACAGGGTACTACGAGCAGTACTTC

size: NA
D: NA
J: TRBJ1-1
V: TRBV20-1
CDR3: CSANTPVGEWFPEAFF
DNA: TGCAGTGCCAACACCCCGGTGGGGGAATGGTTCCCTGAAGCTTTCTTT

size: few
D: NA
J: TRBJ2-4
V: TRBV24-1
CDR3: CATSDPPTNLAKNIQYF
DNA: TGTGCCACCAGTGACCCGCCGACAAACCTAGCCAAAAACATTCAGTACTTC

size: NA
D: NA
J: TRBJ2-1
V: TRBV12-3/TRBV12-4
CDR3: CASGVGVYNEQFF
DNA: TGTGCCAGCGGGGTGGGGGTCTACAATGAGCAGTTCTTC

size: NA
D: NA
J: TRBJ2-1
V: TRBV7-9
CDR3: CASSFGQGDEQFF
DNA: TGTGCCAGCAGCTTTGGGCAAGGGGATGAGCAGTTCTTC

size: NA
D: NA
J: TRBJ2-3
V: TRBV6-1
CDR3: CASANPRHTDTQYF
DNA: TGTGCCAGTGCCAACCCCAGGCACACAGATACGCAGTATTTT

size: NA
D: TRBD2
J: TRBJ2-3
V: TRBV5-1
CDR3: CASSVGLAASTDTQYF
DNA: TGCGCCAGCAGCGTAGGACTAGCGGCTAGCACAGATACGCAGTATTTT

size: NA
D: TRBD1
J: TRBJ1-1
V: TRBV20-1
CDR3: CSARQGSVTEAFF
DNA: TGCAGTGCAAGACAGGGTTCTGTCACTGAAGCTTTCTTT

size: NA
D: NA
J: TRBJ1-4
V: TRBV2
CDR3: CASSGNSEKLFF
DNA: TGTGCCAGCAGTGGGAACTCTGAAAAACTGTTTTTT

size: NA
D: NA
J: TRBJ1-1
V: TRBV6-5
CDR3: CASSFTRWVEAFF
DNA: TGTGCCAGCAGCTTCACTCGGTGGGTTGAAGCTTTCTTT

size: NA
D: TRBD2
J: TRBJ2-1
V: TRBV27
CDR3: CASSSSGLAGETDEQFF
DNA: TGTGCCAGCAGTTCTTCCGGACTAGCGGGAGAAACGGATGAGCAGTTCTTC

size: NA
D: NA
J: TRBJ2-1
V: TRBV5-1
CDR3: CASSLAEAYNEQFF
DNA: TGCGCCAGCAGCTTGGCGGAGGCCTACAATGAGCAGTTCTTC

size: NA
D: NA
J: TRBJ2-7
V: TRBV29-1
CDR3: CSVLTGKGEQYF
DNA: TGCAGCGTCCTTACAGGGAAAGGCGAGCAGTACTTC

size: NA
D: NA
J: TRBJ2-2
V: TRBV9
CDR3: CASSEPLSTGELFF
DNA: TGTGCCAGCAGCGAACCCCTTTCTACCGGGGAGCTGTTTTTT

size: NA
D: TRBD1
J: TRBJ1-1
V: TRBV20-1
CDR3: CSATPRQGQGEAFF
DNA: TGCAGTGCTACCCCCCGACAGGGCCAAGGTGAAGCTTTCTTT

size: NA
D: NA
J: TRBJ2-6
V: TRBV4-2
CDR3: CASSQDAGGSSGANVLTF
DNA: TGTGCCAGCAGCCAAGATGCCGGAGGGAGCTCTGGGGCCAACGTCCTGACTTTC

size: NA
D: TRBD2
J: TRBJ2-3
V: TRBV4-2
CDR3: CASSLQTGGTSGNTDTQYF
DNA: TGTGCCAGCAGCCTCCAAACGGGGGGGACTAGCGGAAACACAGATACGCAGTATTTT

size: NA
D: NA
J: TRBJ1-6
V: TRBV19
CDR3: CASSVQGANSPLHF
DNA: TGTGCCAGTAGTGTCCAAGGGGCAAATTCACCCCTCCACTTT

size: few
D: NA
J: TRBJ1-4
V: TRBV6-5
CDR3: CASSYSPSEKLFF
DNA: TGTGCCAGCAGTTATAGTCCTTCCGAAAAACTGTTTTTT